This is a list of T cell receptor delta chains from one sample in a study of human gamma delta and Vdelta1 T cells. TCRdb re-called clones from the PCR reads via CATT. The table includes 6,500 or so delta-chain clones, more than 9% detected once. Material for sequencing was naive CD27+ Vdelta1 gamma-delta T cells from blood. Receptors originate from a human donor in good health. Both conserved end residues are part of each CDR3. D genes are given only for firm matches. Clone size is stated in some rows and not others, as once, few, many or a class when expanded.

d_call: NA
v_call: TRDV1
clone_size: medium-sized
j_call: TRDJ1
cdr3_nt: TGTGCTCTTGGGGAACTAAAATCGCGACGGTACGCGGGGGGTGTCCAAGAACTCATCTTT
cdr3_aa: CALGELKSRRYAGGVQELIF

d_call: TRDD3
v_call: TRDV1
clone_size: medium-sized
j_call: TRDJ1
cdr3_nt: TGTGCTCTTGGGGAACTATCTCGCTGGGGGATACAGGGCCCAGCCCATAAACTCATCTTT
cdr3_aa: CALGELSRWGIQGPAHKLIF

d_call: NA
v_call: TRDV1
clone_size: NA
j_call: TRDJ1
cdr3_nt: TGTGCTCTTGGGTGGTCCCGGGGACCCCGCTCTATCCTCATCTTT
cdr3_aa: CALGWSRGPRSILIF

d_call: NA
v_call: TRDV1
clone_size: NA
j_call: TRDJ1
cdr3_nt: TGTGCTCTTGGGGAACTCAAACTAAGGCGGGGGGAACTCATCTTT
cdr3_aa: CALGELKLRRGELIF

d_call: NA
v_call: TRDV1
clone_size: many
j_call: TRDJ1
cdr3_nt: TGTGCTCTTGGGGTCGCCGGTCGAAGGTCAAACCGAGCGTTCATCTTT
cdr3_aa: CALGVAGRRSNRAFIF

d_call: TRDD3
v_call: TRDV1
clone_size: NA
j_call: TRDJ1
cdr3_nt: TGTGCTCTTGGGGAATTTTGGCGTCTGGGGGATACGCGTCCCGATAAACTCATCTTT
cdr3_aa: CALGEFWRLGDTRPDKLIF

d_call: TRDD3
v_call: TRDV1
clone_size: medium-sized
j_call: TRDJ1
cdr3_nt: TGTGCTCTTGGGGAACTAGTAGGGCTACGATCGGGTACTGGGGGATACAATCGAAAATGGGGCCCCAATAAACTCATCTTT
cdr3_aa: CALGELVGLRSGTGGYNRKWGPNKLIF

d_call: NA
v_call: TRDV1
clone_size: large
j_call: TRDJ1
cdr3_nt: TGTGCTCTTGGGGAAATCCTGCGGCGACGGGGGGGACACACCGATAAACTCATCTTT
cdr3_aa: CALGEILRRRGGHTDKLIF

d_call: NA
v_call: TRDV1
clone_size: medium-sized
j_call: TRDJ1
cdr3_nt: TGTGCTCTTGGGGAACAGGGCGGGCACGCTAGATCCACCGATAAACTCATCTTT
cdr3_aa: CALGEQGGHARSTDKLIF

d_call: NA
v_call: TRDV1
clone_size: few
j_call: TRDJ1
cdr3_nt: TGTGCTCTTGGGGATCACTCCCCCCTAACTCCTACCGATAAACTCATCTTT
cdr3_aa: CALGDHSPLTPTDKLIF

d_call: TRDD3
v_call: TRDV1
clone_size: NA
j_call: TRDJ1
cdr3_nt: TGTGCTCTTGGGGAACCCTCCGCCCGCGGTACTGGGGGATTCTTCACAGGGAAACTCATCTTT
cdr3_aa: CALGEPSARGTGGFFTGKLIF

d_call: TRDD3
v_call: TRDV1
clone_size: few
j_call: TRDJ1
cdr3_nt: TGTGCTCTTGGGGAACTATTCCCTACTTTAGAGCGGGGGCACTGGGGAGGGGGGAAACTCATCTTT
cdr3_aa: CALGELFPTLERGHWGGGKLIF

d_call: TRDD3
v_call: TRDV1
clone_size: medium-sized
j_call: TRDJ1
cdr3_nt: TGTGCTCTTGGACCATTCCTACCCTTACTGGGGGATTCTCCTACCGATAAACTCATCTTT
cdr3_aa: CALGPFLPLLGDSPTDKLIF

d_call: TRDD3
v_call: TRDV1
clone_size: large
j_call: TRDJ1
cdr3_nt: TGTGCTCTTGGGGAACTACGACGCCGAACTCGGGGGATATCCCTTAGCCCCGATAAACTCATCTTT
cdr3_aa: CALGELRRRTRGISLSPDKLIF

d_call: TRDD3
v_call: TRDV1
clone_size: few
j_call: TRDJ1
cdr3_nt: TGTGCTCTTGGAGAACCCGCGCTGGGGGCTGGGAATCCGTACACCGATAAACTCATCTTT
cdr3_aa: CALGEPALGAGNPYTDKLIF

d_call: TRDD3
v_call: TRDV1
clone_size: medium-sized
j_call: TRDJ1
cdr3_nt: TGTGCTCTGCGAGGGGCGCATCCCAGGTACTGGGGGACTACCGATAAACTCATCTTT
cdr3_aa: CALRGAHPRYWGTTDKLIF

d_call: TRDD3
v_call: TRDV1
clone_size: medium-sized
j_call: TRDJ1
cdr3_nt: TGTGCTCTTGTTCAGTTCTTACGGCCAACTGGGGGATACGCTTACACCGATAAACTCATCTTT
cdr3_aa: CALVQFLRPTGGYAYTDKLIF

d_call: TRDD3
v_call: TRDV1
clone_size: few
j_call: TRDJ1
cdr3_nt: TGTGCTCTTGGGGAACGACTACGGAGGGGATATCGGGACACCGATAAACTCATCTTT
cdr3_aa: CALGERLRRGYRDTDKLIF

d_call: TRDD3
v_call: TRDV1
clone_size: NA
j_call: TRDJ1
cdr3_nt: TGTGCTCTTGGGGAACCTGCTAAACACCCCGTCTGGGGGATACGAACCGATAAACTCATCTTT
cdr3_aa: CALGEPAKHPVWGIRTDKLIF

d_call: TRDD3
v_call: TRDV1
clone_size: few
j_call: TRDJ2
cdr3_nt: TGTGCTCTTGGGGAACGAAGGGCAACGGGGATACGCGGGACAGCACAACTCTTCTTT
cdr3_aa: CALGERRATGIRGTAQLFF

d_call: NA
v_call: TRDV1
clone_size: medium-sized
j_call: TRDJ1
cdr3_nt: TGTGCTCTTGGGGAAACTTCCTACGCGGGATACTACACCGATAAACTCATCTTT
cdr3_aa: CALGETSYAGYYTDKLIF

d_call: TRDD3
v_call: TRDV1
clone_size: few
j_call: TRDJ1
cdr3_nt: TGTGCTCTTGGGGAAAGGACCCTCCTATCGATTTATGGGGGATACGCGCGGGGGCCTTACACCGATAAACTCATCTTT
cdr3_aa: CALGERTLLSIYGGYARGPYTDKLIF

d_call: NA
v_call: TRDV1
clone_size: medium-sized
j_call: TRDJ1
cdr3_nt: TGTGCTCTTGGGAACGTCCCCAACACCGATAAACTCATCTTT
cdr3_aa: CALGNVPNTDKLIF

d_call: TRDD2
v_call: TRDV1
clone_size: medium-sized
j_call: TRDJ1
cdr3_nt: TGTGCTCTTGGGGAAACTTGGCCTTCCTACCGGGCCAAACTCATCTTT
cdr3_aa: CALGETWPSYRAKLIF

d_call: TRDD3
v_call: TRDV1
clone_size: medium-sized
j_call: TRDJ2
cdr3_nt: TGTGCTCTTGGGGAACGCGTCCAGCAATACTGGGGGATAGTTACAGCACAACTCTTCTTT
cdr3_aa: CALGERVQQYWGIVTAQLFF

d_call: NA
v_call: TRDV1
clone_size: few
j_call: TRDJ1
cdr3_nt: TGTGCTCTTGGGGAACGCCCCCCGGGGAGGCCTAGGGGTCTACTGGGAGTCGATAAACTCATCTTT
cdr3_aa: CALGERPPGRPRGLLGVDKLIF

d_call: TRDD2
v_call: TRDV1
clone_size: NA
j_call: TRDJ1
cdr3_nt: TGTGCTCTTGGGGGTTCCCACCTTCCTATTAGAGGGAGCCACTTAGGAGGGGCTTATAACCCCGATAAACTCATCTTT
cdr3_aa: CALGGSHLPIRGSHLGGAYNPDKLIF

d_call: NA
v_call: TRDV1
clone_size: medium-sized
j_call: TRDJ1
cdr3_nt: TGTGCTCTTGGGGAATTGGTCCTACGAACTGGGGTGGGGACCGATAAACTCATCTTT
cdr3_aa: CALGELVLRTGVGTDKLIF

d_call: TRDD2
v_call: TRDV1
clone_size: medium-sized
j_call: TRDJ1
cdr3_nt: TGTGCTCTTGGGGAAAGGCCTTCCTACATGGTGGGGCCAAAGAGGCCCTACACCGATAAACTCATCTTT
cdr3_aa: CALGERPSYMVGPKRPYTDKLIF

d_call: NA
v_call: TRDV1
clone_size: NA
j_call: TRDJ1
cdr3_nt: TGTGCTCTTGGGGGACAACCCTTCCCTCGTTATTACTGGGGACGGGGCACCGATAAACTCATCTTT
cdr3_aa: CALGGQPFPRYYWGRGTDKLIF

d_call: NA
v_call: TRDV1
clone_size: few
j_call: TRDJ1
cdr3_nt: TGTGCTCTTGGGGAACGGTTAATCCCTCCGACTGGACGTAAATGGAATAAACTCATCTTT
cdr3_aa: CALGERLIPPTGRKWNKLIF

d_call: NA
v_call: TRDV1
clone_size: NA
j_call: TRDJ1
cdr3_nt: TGTGCTCTTGCGACGGCCTTCCAGCGGTACCCCGATAAACTCATCTTT
cdr3_aa: CALATAFQRYPDKLIF

d_call: NA
v_call: TRDV1
clone_size: medium-sized
j_call: TRDJ1
cdr3_nt: TGTGCTCTTGGGAGCCTCCTACGGGGGCGTGTACAGTCCTTGTACACCGATAAACTCATCTTT
cdr3_aa: CALGSLLRGRVQSLYTDKLIF

d_call: NA
v_call: TRDV1
clone_size: NA
j_call: TRDJ1
cdr3_nt: TGTGCTCTTGGGCGCAAGGTGAGGACACCCTCTAAACTCATCTTT
cdr3_aa: CALGRKVRTPSKLIF

d_call: NA
v_call: TRDV1
clone_size: NA
j_call: TRDJ1
cdr3_nt: TGTGCTCTTGGAAGTAGGGGAAGGTGGGCCCAGAGGACCGATAAACTCATCTTT
cdr3_aa: CALGSRGRWAQRTDKLIF

d_call: TRDD3
v_call: TRDV1
clone_size: few
j_call: TRDJ1
cdr3_nt: TGTGCTCTTGGGGAACCCGACTTCCCCCGCGTACTGGGGGATACAAAGAGATATAAACTCATCTTT
cdr3_aa: CALGEPDFPRVLGDTKRYKLIF

d_call: TRDD3
v_call: TRDV1
clone_size: medium-sized
j_call: TRDJ1
cdr3_nt: TGTGCTCTTGGGGAAGGTCGGTTGAACTTTCTGGGGGATACTTCGAAGTACACCGATAAACTCATCTTT
cdr3_aa: CALGEGRLNFLGDTSKYTDKLIF

d_call: NA
v_call: TRDV1
clone_size: few
j_call: TRDJ1
cdr3_nt: TGTGCTCTTGGGGAACTACTCGTAGCGGGGGGGAGAGGCAGACTCATCTTT
cdr3_aa: CALGELLVAGGRGRLIF

d_call: NA
v_call: TRDV1
clone_size: medium-sized
j_call: TRDJ1
cdr3_nt: TGTGCTCTTGGGGAACGGGGTAGGCGGGCTACTCTCCCCGATAAACTCATCTTT
cdr3_aa: CALGERGRRATLPDKLIF

d_call: NA
v_call: TRDV1
clone_size: medium-sized
j_call: TRDJ1
cdr3_nt: TGTGCTCTTGGGGAAGGGCGGGGAAAATCCGACCCTTTCACCGATAAACTCATCTTT
cdr3_aa: CALGEGRGKSDPFTDKLIF

d_call: NA
v_call: TRDV1
clone_size: few
j_call: TRDJ1
cdr3_nt: TGTGCTCTTGGGGCCCAAAATTTCCTAAGGGGAGGAGGACTCATCTTT
cdr3_aa: CALGAQNFLRGGGLIF

d_call: TRDD3
v_call: TRDV2
clone_size: medium-sized
j_call: TRDJ3
cdr3_nt: TGTGCCTGTGACCCAGGAGTACTGGGGGATCCCATTTTGGGGAGCTCCTGGGACACCCGACAGATGTTTTTC
cdr3_aa: CACDPGVLGDPILGSSWDTRQMFF

d_call: TRDD3
v_call: TRDV1
clone_size: few
j_call: TRDJ1
cdr3_nt: TGTGCTCTTGGGGAACAGTCGTACCCGTGGGGGATAAACACCGATAAACTCATCTTT
cdr3_aa: CALGEQSYPWGINTDKLIF

d_call: NA
v_call: TRDV1
clone_size: NA
j_call: TRDJ1
cdr3_nt: TGTGCTCTTGGGGAAAGATTCCTTCATCGCCCACCGAATAAACTCATCTTT
cdr3_aa: CALGERFLHRPPNKLIF

d_call: TRDD3
v_call: TRDV1
clone_size: medium-sized
j_call: TRDJ1
cdr3_nt: TGTGCTCTTGGGGAATTTTGGCGTCTGGGGGATACGCGTAGCAGGGCTAAACTCATCTTT
cdr3_aa: CALGEFWRLGDTRSRAKLIF

d_call: TRDD3
v_call: TRDV1
clone_size: NA
j_call: TRDJ1
cdr3_nt: TGTGCTCTTGGGGTCCGGAAATCCTGGGGGATACGAGGTTACACCGATAAACTCATCTTT
cdr3_aa: CALGVRKSWGIRGYTDKLIF

d_call: TRDD3
v_call: TRDV1
clone_size: medium-sized
j_call: TRDJ1
cdr3_nt: TGTGCTCTTGGGCCTCATCCTCATAGTCCGAGGCTTTGGTCCTACAATCGGGATACGTCTAAACTCATCTTT
cdr3_aa: CALGPHPHSPRLWSYNRDTSKLIF

d_call: TRDD3
v_call: TRDV1
clone_size: NA
j_call: TRDJ1
cdr3_nt: TGTGCTCTTGGGAACCCTAGGCCTTCCATCCGTACTGGGGGACCTGGCATCACCGATAAACTCATCTTT
cdr3_aa: CALGNPRPSIRTGGPGITDKLIF